This TCR beta chain was sequenced for a study of T cells in pancreatic ductal adenocarcinoma (dated by TCRdb to 2017 to 2019). Some background on the complete study: Seeking insight into the adaptive T-cell response that arises naturally, the researchers examined how many CD8+ T cells infiltrated tumors of resected pancreatic ductal adenocarcinoma, where they sat, and what features they had, alongside the same properties of suppressive cells. What the work shows at the level of the full study, not this receptor alone: More total productive templates and around 7.2-fold more unique clonotypes were found in blood samples than in tumor samples. T-cell clonality showed no significant difference between tumor and blood, with a mean clonality of around 0.11 in tumors and roughly 0.072 in blood. Comparisons of clonality between tumor and blood may be biased toward lower diversity because tumors are enriched in CD45RO+ effector T cells rather than naive T cells. Since most people with pancreatic cancer show up with disease that cannot be operated on, the resected cohort was biased toward the minority who had early-stage disease.

The pancreatic ductal adenocarcinoma patients who were selected had gone through surgery without receiving any neoadjuvant therapy. Peripheral blood was collected in heparin tubes, from which PBMCs were isolated by histopaque density gradient and cryopreserved in approximately 9.8% DMSO. Using the DNeasy Blood and Tissue Kit with Proteinase K and RNase treatment, genomic DNA was extracted from roughly seven PBMC and roughly 10 flash-frozen tumor specimens. The germline V and J ends show losses of 5 bases and 3 bases respectively, and no gene match explains 11 bases of the junction. The CDR1 and CDR2 encoded by the germline V gene (reference sequence) are MNHEY and SMNVEV. Including the terminal cysteine and phenylalanine, the CDR3 comprises 17 residues. This entry keeps only the CDR3 DNA: 51 bases, framed from base 1. The immunoSEQ hsTCRB kit was used to amplify TCR beta CDR3 regions from genomic DNA. High-throughput TRB CDR3 sequencing was performed on an Illumina HiSeq system. The paper's processing steps were these. The immunoSEQ software was used to analyze the sequencing reads, and any nonproductive sequences containing premature stops or frame-shifts were left out. Clonality of the repertoire was calculated as one minus the Shannon entropy normalized by log2 of the number of unique productive sequences. The clones in this table, taken by TCRdb from immuneACCESS, are in-frame only. Not every clone is retained; where verified, under half of the shortfall comes from an unresolved V gene, and the cause of the rest is unknown. V and J calls and clone size are as listed in that table; D and trimming were resolved from the DNA. Across this sample there are 97,000 or so clones, with around 96% seen only once. The ten largest clonotypes hold less than 4% of the sample.

With respect to this clone: Its cognate antigen has yet to be identified. No much larger clonotype is one base removed from it; base qualities were not supplied.

The sequence joins TRBV27 to TRBJ1-5, with 9 junctional bases fitting TRBD1. Source material: PBMCs. This receptor was identified in a human donor with pancreatic ductal adenocarcinoma. The CDR3 has the sequence CASSRTAGTGFNQPQHF. The DNA sequence is given as TGTGCCAGCAGTCGTACCGCCGGGACAGGGTTCAATCAGCCCCAGCATTTT.